The sequence of this T cell receptor beta chain was determined in a study of early T cells in non-severe SARS-CoV-2 infection. In the study overall: Investigators sequenced bulk RNA drawn from unsorted whole blood, and chains remained unpaired. Overall study findings and caveats: Anti-spike CD8 responses were favored by VDJdb matching, which missed private and CD4 specificities.

Individual cDNA molecules carried attached unique molecular identifiers. TCRdb called the 5' RACE reads again in MiXCR, with one record for every CDR3 protein. The repertoire includes tens of thousands of distinct CDR3 sequences, about 5.6% of them detected once, and about 6.8% sits in the top ten. The CDR3 consists of 13 residues. Trimming removed 3 bases at V and 5 bases at J, with 10 bases between. Germline CDR1 and CDR2: WSHSY and SAAADI. This clonotype was detected ten times or more. What it binds is unknown. V and J are TRBV10-2 and TRBJ1-1, with a possible D match to TRBD1 (5 bases). The source is an adult who was a healthcare worker with PCR-confirmed SARS-CoV-2 infection or an uninfected control (not recorded which). The sample taken for sequencing was whole blood. The CDR3 spells CASSDRGSTEAFF. CDR3 bases: TGCGCCAGCAGTGACCGGGGGAGTACTGAAGCTTTCTTT.